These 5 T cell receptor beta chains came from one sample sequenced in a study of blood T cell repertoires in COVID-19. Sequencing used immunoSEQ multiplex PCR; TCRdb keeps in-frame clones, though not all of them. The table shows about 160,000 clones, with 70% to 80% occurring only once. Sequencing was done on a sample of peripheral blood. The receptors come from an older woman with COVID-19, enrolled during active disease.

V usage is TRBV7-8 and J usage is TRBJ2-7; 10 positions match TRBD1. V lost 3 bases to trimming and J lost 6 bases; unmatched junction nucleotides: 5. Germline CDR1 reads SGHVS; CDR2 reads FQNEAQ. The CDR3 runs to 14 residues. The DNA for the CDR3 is TGTGCCAGCAGCTTTGGACAGGGGGTAGTCGAGCAGTACTTC. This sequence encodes CASSFGQGVVEQYF.

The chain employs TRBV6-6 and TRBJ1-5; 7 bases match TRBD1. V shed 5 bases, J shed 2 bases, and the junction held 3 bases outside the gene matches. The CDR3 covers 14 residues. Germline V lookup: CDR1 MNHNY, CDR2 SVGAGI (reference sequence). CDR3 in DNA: TGTGCCAGCAGTCTCGACAGGGGCAATCAGCCCCAGCATTTT. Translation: CASSLDRGNQPQHF.

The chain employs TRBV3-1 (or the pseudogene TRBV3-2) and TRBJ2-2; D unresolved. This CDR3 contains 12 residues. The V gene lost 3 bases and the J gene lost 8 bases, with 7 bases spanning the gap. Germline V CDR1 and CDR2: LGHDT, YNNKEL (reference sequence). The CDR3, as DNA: TGTGCCAGCAGCCACTATCCAGGGGAGCTGTTTTTT. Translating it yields CASSHYPGELFF.

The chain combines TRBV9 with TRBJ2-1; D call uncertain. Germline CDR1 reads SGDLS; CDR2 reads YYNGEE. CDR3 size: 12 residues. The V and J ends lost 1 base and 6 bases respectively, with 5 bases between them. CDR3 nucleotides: TGTGCCAGCAGCGTAAATATCAATGAGCAGTTCTTC. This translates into CASSVNINEQFF. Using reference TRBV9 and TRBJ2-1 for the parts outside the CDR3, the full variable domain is DSGVTQTPKHLITATGQRVTLRCSPRSGDLSVYWYQQSLDQGLQFLIQYYNGEERAKGNILERFSAQQFPDLHSELNLSSLELGDSALYFCASSVNINEQFFGPGTRLTVL.

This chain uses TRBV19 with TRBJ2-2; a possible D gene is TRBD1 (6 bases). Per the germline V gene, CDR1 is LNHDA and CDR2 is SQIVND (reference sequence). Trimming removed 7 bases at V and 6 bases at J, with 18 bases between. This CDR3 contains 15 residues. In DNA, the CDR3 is TGTGCCAGTACCCAGGGGAGTAGAATCCCCGGGGAGCTGTTTTTT. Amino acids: CASTQGSRIPGELFF.